This section outlines one T cell receptor (beta chain) sequence together with its context. Its antigen is currently not known. No clone much larger than this one lies a single base away; base qualities are absent. This entry comes from a study of response to subunit inactivated influenza vaccine (dated by TCRdb to 2017 to 2018). About the investigation overall: To follow how T cells responded to a trivalent subunit inactivated influenza vaccine, the researchers relied on deep quantitative profiling of the T cell receptor repertoire.

What the authors observed across the whole study: The authors suggested that each seasonal influenza vaccination may recruit only a limited number of new T cells.

Including the terminal cysteine and phenylalanine, the CDR3 comprises 16 residues. CDR3 DNA is the only sequence kept; it has 48 bases, read in frame from the first base. Trimmed from V: 0 bases; trimmed from J: 3 bases; junction bases lacking a gene match: 4. The germline V gene yields LGHNA for CDR1 and YNFKEQ for CDR2. Libraries came from RT-PCR. Sequencing took place on an Illumina HiSeq 2500. Clones were called with MiXCR by TCRdb after fastp trimmed the public reads at Q25, and only in-frame beta chains were retained. All rows with the same CDR3 protein become a single entry with the most common DNA and genes. The sample has about 540,000 distinct CDR3 sequences on record, roughly a quarter of them singletons. 2.5% to 3.5% of the sample is held by the ten biggest clonotypes. The same sample was also used in a study of T cells expressing NK-cell markers. As the second publication notes: TCR beta cDNA libraries were prepared using 5'RACE template switching, which introduced a universal primer site and unique molecular identifiers. Roughly 8 donors provided sorted CD3+CD56+NKG2C+, CD3+CD56+NKG2C- and CD3+CD56-NKG2C+ T-cell subsets, whose TCR beta-chain repertoires were profiled. Among the eight sequenced donors, seven were HCMV-seropositive and one was HCMV-seronegative. To restrict sorting to alphabetaTCR-expressing T cells, an anti-gammadeltaTCR antibody was added in several experiments. For roughly six donors, the dominant CD3+CD56+NKG2C+ clonotypes were among the top 10 CD8+ clonotypes and accounted for 1.0-7.0% of CD8+ T cells. Those dominant clonotypes were again the most abundant among CD3+CD56-NKG2C+ cells in four donors, at about 25-60.1%. Whether the expanded NKG2C-expressing T cell clones were specific for HCMV antigens remained unclear. The eight sequenced donors were randomly selected healthy volunteers, three men and five women. To determine HCMV serostatus, a commercial ELISA kit was used to detect HCMV-specific IgG in serum. Ficoll density gradient centrifugation was used to isolate peripheral blood mononuclear cells from blood. Magnetic immunoseparation with Miltenyi isolation kits was used to isolate CD4+ and CD8+ T cells from PBMC. Priming for cDNA synthesis came from the TCR beta constant segment, and two successive PCR amplification steps followed. The libraries were sequenced on Illumina HiSeq 2000/2500, MiSeq or NextSeq, producing 2 x 150 bp reads. Reads were demultiplexed and grouped by UMI with MIGEC, and clonotypes were assembled and quantified with MiTCR. Only TCR cDNA sequences supported by at least two reads were kept to exclude erroneous sequences. The tcR package was used for downstream repertoire analysis, and clonotypes were matched across fractions by CDR3 nucleotide sequence plus V segment. VDJmatch was used to annotate antigen specificity against VDJdb, with one amino acid substitution in CDR3 permitted.

This clonotype was obtained from a man aged 45-60 years who received an inactivated influenza vaccine. Donor details come from another sample of the same person, matched by shared clones. Recombination connected TRBV4-2 to TRBJ1-5, with 8 bases matching TRBD1. This material consisted of CD4+ T cells sorted from PBMCs, taken about 11 days after vaccination. The CDR3 in this case is CASSQDPTGANQPQHF. The nucleotide sequence reads as follows: TGTGCCAGCAGCCAAGATCCGACAGGGGCCAATCAGCCCCAGCATTTT.